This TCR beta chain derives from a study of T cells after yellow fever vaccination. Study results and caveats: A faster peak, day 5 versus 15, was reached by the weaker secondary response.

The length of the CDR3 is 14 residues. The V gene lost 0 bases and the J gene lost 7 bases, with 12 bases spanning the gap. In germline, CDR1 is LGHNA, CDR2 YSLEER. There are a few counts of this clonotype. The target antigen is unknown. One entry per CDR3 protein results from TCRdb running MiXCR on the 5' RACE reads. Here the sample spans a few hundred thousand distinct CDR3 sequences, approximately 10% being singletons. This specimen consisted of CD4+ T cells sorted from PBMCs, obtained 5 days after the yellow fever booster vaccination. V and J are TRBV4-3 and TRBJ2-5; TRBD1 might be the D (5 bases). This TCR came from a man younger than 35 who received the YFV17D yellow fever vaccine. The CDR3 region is CASSQDPGSRTQYF. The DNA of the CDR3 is TGCGCCAGCAGCCAAGATCCAGGGTCCAGGACCCAGTACTTC.